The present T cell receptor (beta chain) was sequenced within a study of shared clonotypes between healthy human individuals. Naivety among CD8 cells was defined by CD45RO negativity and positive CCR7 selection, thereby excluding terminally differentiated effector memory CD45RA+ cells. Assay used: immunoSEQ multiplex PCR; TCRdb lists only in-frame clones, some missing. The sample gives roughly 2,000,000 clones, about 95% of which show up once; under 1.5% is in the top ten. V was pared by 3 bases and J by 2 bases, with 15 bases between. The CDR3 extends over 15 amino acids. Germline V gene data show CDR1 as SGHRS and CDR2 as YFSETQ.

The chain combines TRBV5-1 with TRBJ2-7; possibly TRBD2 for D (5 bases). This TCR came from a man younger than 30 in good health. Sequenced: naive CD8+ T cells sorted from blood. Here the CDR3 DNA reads TGCGCCAGCAGCTACGGGATTCCCTCAACCTACGAGCAGTACTTC. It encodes CASSYGIPSTYEQYF.